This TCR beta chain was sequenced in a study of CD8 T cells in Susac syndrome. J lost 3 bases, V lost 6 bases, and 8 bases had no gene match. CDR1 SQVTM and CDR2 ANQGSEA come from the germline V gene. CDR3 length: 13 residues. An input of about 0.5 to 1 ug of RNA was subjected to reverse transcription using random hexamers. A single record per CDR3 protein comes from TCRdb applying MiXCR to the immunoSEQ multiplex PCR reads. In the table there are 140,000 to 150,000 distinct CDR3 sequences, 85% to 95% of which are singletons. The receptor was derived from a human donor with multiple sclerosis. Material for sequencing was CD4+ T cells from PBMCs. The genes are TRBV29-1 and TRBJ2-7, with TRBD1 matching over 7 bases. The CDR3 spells CSVPGTDYYEQYF. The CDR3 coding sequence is TGCAGCGTGCCCGGGACAGATTACTACGAGCAGTACTTC.